The rows below give T cell receptor beta chains drawn from one sample of a study of T-cell reconstitution after alpha-beta-depleted transplantation in children. MiXCR, run by TCRdb on the PCR reads, gives a single entry per CDR3 protein. The table records approximately 400,000 distinct CDR3 sequences, about a tenth of them present only once. The sequencing used PBMCs from the stem cell graft donor, collected from the stem cell graft. These receptors originate from a human donor who donated a stem cell graft to a child with acute myeloid leukemia. Both conserved end residues are part of each CDR3. Fields, in order: D gene, clone size, V gene, J gene, CDR3 DNA, CDR3 protein. The D gene is left open where the match is weak. Rows may omit the clone size; those that give it use once, few, many or a size class.

>TRBD2|.|TRBV29-1|TRBJ2-5
TGCAGCGTTGAGGTGTCTTCGGCTAGCGGGAGGGTGGGGACCCAGTACTTC
CSVEVSSASGRVGTQYF
>TRBD2|few|TRBV12-3/TRBV12-4|TRBJ2-1
TGTGCCAGCAGTTTTCGGCCTAGCGGGGTAAGGGAGCAGTTCTTC
CASSFRPSGVREQFF
>.|few|TRBV4-2|TRBJ1-2
TGTGCCAGCAGCCAACCAAACCCCCAGGTCGGCGGCTACACCTTC
CASSQPNPQVGGYTF
>TRBD1|.|TRBV6-2/TRBV6-3|TRBJ1-5
TGTGCCAGCAGCCCCGACAGGGGTCATCAGCCCCAGCATTTT
CASSPDRGHQPQHF
>.|.|TRBV5-1|TRBJ2-5
TGCGCCAGCAGCTTGGGTGGAAACCTTCAAGAGACCCAGTACTTC
CASSLGGNLQETQYF
>TRBD2|many|TRBV5-1|TRBJ2-5
TGCGCCAGCGGCCCTGGACTAGCGGGGGGGCCAGAGACCCAGTACTTC
CASGPGLAGGPETQYF
>TRBD2|.|TRBV20-1|TRBJ2-7
TGCAGTGCGGAACTCTGGACTAGAGGTGTGAGCGAGCAGTACTTC
CSAELWTRGVSEQYF
>TRBD1|few|TRBV4-1|TRBJ1-1
TGCGCCAGCAGCCTCATAGGAGGGACAGGGATGATGAACACTGAAGCTTTCTTT
CASSLIGGTGMMNTEAFF
>TRBD1|few|TRBV12-3/TRBV12-4|TRBJ2-2
TGTGCCAGCAGACTTAGACAGGGCCACTTTACCGGGGAGCTGTTTTTT
CASRLRQGHFTGELFF
>.|medium-sized|TRBV20-1|TRBJ1-2
TGCAGTGCTCGCGGGGGTAACTATGGCTACACCTTC
CSARGGNYGYTF
>TRBD2|.|TRBV24-1|TRBJ2-3
TGTGCCACCAGTGATCCGGGGACTAGCGGGGGGCTAGGGATAAGAAACACGCAGTATTTT
CATSDPGTSGGLGIRNTQYF
>.|.|TRBV9|TRBJ1-1
TGTGCCAGCAGCCCGGGAGGGGTAGTGAACACTGAAGCTTTCTTT
CASSPGGVVNTEAFF